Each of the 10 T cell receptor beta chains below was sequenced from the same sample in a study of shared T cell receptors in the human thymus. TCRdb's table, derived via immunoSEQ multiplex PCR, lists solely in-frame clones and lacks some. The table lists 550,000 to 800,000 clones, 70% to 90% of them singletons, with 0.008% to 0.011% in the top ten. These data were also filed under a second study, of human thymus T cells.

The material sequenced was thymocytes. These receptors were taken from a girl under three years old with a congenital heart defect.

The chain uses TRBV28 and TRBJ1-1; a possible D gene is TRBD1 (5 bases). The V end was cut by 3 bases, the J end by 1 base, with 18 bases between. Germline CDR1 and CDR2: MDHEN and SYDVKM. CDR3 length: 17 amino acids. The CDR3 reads CASSFCRGDRTNTEAFF. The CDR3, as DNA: TGTGCCAGCAGTTTTTGTCGGGGGGACCGTACGAACACTGAAGCTTTCTTT.

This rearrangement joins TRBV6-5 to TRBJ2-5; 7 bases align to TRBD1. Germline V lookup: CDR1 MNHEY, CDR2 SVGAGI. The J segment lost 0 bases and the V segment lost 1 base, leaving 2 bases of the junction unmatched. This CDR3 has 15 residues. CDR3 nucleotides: TGTGCCAGCAGTTACTTGGACAGGAACCAAGAGACCCAGTACTTC. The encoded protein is CASSYLDRNQETQYF.

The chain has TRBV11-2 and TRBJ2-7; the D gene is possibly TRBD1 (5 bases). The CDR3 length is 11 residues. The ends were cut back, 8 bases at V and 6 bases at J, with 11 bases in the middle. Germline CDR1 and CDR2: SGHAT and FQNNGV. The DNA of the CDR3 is TGTGCCAGCTTAGGGGTCCGCGAGCAGTACTTC. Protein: CASLGVREQYF.

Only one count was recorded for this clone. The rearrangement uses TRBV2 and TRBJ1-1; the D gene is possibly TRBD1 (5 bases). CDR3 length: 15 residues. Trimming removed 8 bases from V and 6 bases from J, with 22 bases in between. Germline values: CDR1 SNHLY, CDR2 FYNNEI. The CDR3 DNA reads TGTGCCAGCTTAAGGGGCCCACTAAAAAGCTCTGAAGCTTTCTTT. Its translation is CASLRGPLKSSEAFF.

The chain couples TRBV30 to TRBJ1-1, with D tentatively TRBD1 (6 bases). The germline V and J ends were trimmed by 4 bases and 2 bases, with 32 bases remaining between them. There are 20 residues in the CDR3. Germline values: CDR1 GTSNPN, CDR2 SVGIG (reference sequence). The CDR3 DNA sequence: TGTGCCTGGACGACCGGACCATTTTTTAGTTCGCAAGGGGGAAACACTGAAGCTTTCTTT. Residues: CAWTTGPFFSSQGGNTEAFF. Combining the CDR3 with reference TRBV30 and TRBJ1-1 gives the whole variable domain SQTIHQWPATLVQPVGSPLSLECTVEGTSNPNLYWYRQAAGRGLQLLFYSVGIGQISSEVPQNLSASRPQDRQFILSSKKLLLSDSGFYLCAWTTGPFFSSQGGNTEAFFGQGTRLTVV.

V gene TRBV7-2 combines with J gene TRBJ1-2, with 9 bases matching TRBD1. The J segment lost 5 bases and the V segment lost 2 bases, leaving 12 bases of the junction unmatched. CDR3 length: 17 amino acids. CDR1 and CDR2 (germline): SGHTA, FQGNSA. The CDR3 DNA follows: TGTGCCAGCAGCTTACACCCTCCTCGACAGGGGGGGTATGGCTACACCTTC. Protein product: CASSLHPPRQGGYGYTF.

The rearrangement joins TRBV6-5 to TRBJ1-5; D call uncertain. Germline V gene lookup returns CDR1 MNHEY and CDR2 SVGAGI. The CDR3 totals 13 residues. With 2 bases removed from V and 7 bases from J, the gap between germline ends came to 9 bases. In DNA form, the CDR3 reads TGTGCCAGCAGTTACCGGGTGGAGCAGCCCCAGCATTTT. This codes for CASSYRVEQPQHF.

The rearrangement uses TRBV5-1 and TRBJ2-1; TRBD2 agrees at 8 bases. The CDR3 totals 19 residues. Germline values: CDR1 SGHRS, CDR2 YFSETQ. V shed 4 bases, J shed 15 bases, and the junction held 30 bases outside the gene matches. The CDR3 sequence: CASSPVARTSTKAGVLVFF. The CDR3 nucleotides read TGCGCCAGCAGCCCCGTCGCCCGGACTAGCACCAAGGCAGGGGTCCTTGTGTTCTTC.

This chain's CDR3 is CASSQDIPRVPRVDEQYF. The CDR3 DNA is TGTGCCAGCAGCCAAGATATTCCTCGGGTACCCAGGGTGGACGAGCAGTACTTC. The rearrangement uses TRBV14 and TRBJ2-7; possible D gene TRBD1, 5 bases. Trimming pared 0 bases from V and 5 bases from J, leaving 23 bases between. The CDR3 spans 18 residues. The germline V gene has CDR1 SGHDN and CDR2 FVKESK.

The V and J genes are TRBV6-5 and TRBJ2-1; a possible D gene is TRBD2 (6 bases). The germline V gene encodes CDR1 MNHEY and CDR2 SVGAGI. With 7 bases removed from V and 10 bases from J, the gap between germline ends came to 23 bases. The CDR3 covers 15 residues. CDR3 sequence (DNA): TGTGCCAGCAACTCTCTTCCCGGGACTGCCCGCGAGCAGTTCTTC. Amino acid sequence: CASNSLPGTAREQFF.